This T cell receptor beta chain was sequenced in a study of vaccination effects on CD4 cells after COVID-19 (dated by TCRdb to between 2020 and 2023). Study-wide context: In the ViraFEST assay, PBMC were stimulated with viral peptide pools, and TCR sequencing was then used to find antigen-specific CD4+ T cell clonotypes based on their expansion. Participants received two doses of either the BNT162b2 or the mRNA-1273 mRNA SARS-CoV-2 vaccine. Pre-vaccine samples were drawn from a couple of convalescent patients 16 days and one week before the first dose, at 142 and 148 days after COVID-19 diagnosis. Each well held 1.5 million to 2.5 million PBMC cultured in IMDM containing approximately 5% human AB serum, 9 to 10 IU/ml IL-2 and gentamicin, along with approximately 10 ug/ml peptides. SARS-CoV-2 spike-specific CD4+ TCR repertoires were compared before and after mRNA vaccination in COVID-19 convalescent patients and in infection-naive vaccine recipients. Altogether, some 10 COVID-19 convalescent patients and several SARS-CoV-2-naive healthy vaccine recipients made up the full study. In the study, cultures from other donors were sequenced using the Oncomine TCR Beta short-read assay on an Illumina iSeq 100. The paper's findings and limits, for the study overall: In convalescent patients, the post-vaccine spike-reactive repertoire was composed mainly of new vaccine-induced clones that were largely distinct from infection-induced clones. Clones induced by infection and clones induced by vaccination both contracted markedly at late timepoints after vaccination, which fits with T cell responses waning over time. The study was limited by a small number of convalescent patients and lacked early post-infection timepoints.

Library creation used the immunoSEQ multiplex PCR assay. DNA from the CD4+ T cells that had been cultured and isolated underwent TCR beta CDR3 sequencing. The study's own analysis went as follows. The analysis removed non-productive TCR sequences, trimmed reads to the CDR3 region, and retained only CDR3s that were 7 or more amino acids long. Antigen-specific clonotypes were identified using the MANAFEST web app by comparison of expansion in peptide wells against reference cultures. Positive clones required FDR<0.05 expansion versus reference and all other wells, odds ratio above 5, and frequency above 0.1% in two replicate wells. Cross-reactive clonotypes were defined as significantly expanded in SARS-CoV-2 spike wells and in at least one common cold coronavirus spike condition. CDR3 similarity was assessed by Levenshtein distance using the stringdist R package, and unrooted trees were constructed with ape in R 3.6.1. TCRdb mirrors the immuneACCESS table, restricted to in-frame sequences. Some clones are absent from its copies; in checked studies, under half trace to an unresolved V gene, and the reason for the others is unknown. The DNA gave D and trimming, while V, J and clone size come from that table. In all, the sample holds some 63,000 clones, and approximately 72% of those were seen once. Around a quarter of the sample rests with the top ten.

The germline V gene (reference sequence) supplies CDR1 LGHDT and CDR2 YNNKEL. The CDR3 spans 16 residues, from the cysteine through the phenylalanine. Only the CDR3 DNA is retained, 48 bases long and in frame from the first base. Clipping removes 3 bases from V and 10 bases from J, with 11 as the unmatched junction base count. After less than 13 days of culture, CD4+ T cells were isolated with the EasySep CD4+ T cell isolation kit. Convalescent patients had PCR-confirmed SARS-CoV-2 infection between March and December 2020, before Alpha, Beta and Delta variants emerged in the United States. Half of the culture medium was replaced with fresh IL-2-containing medium on days 3 and 7. Unless noted otherwise, every peptide stimulation condition was cultured in triplicate wells. PBMC were separated from whole blood using Ficoll-Paque Plus gradient centrifugation and were then either cryopreserved at -140C or used fresh. Genomic DNA was extracted from cultured CD4+ T cells with the QIAamp micro DNA kit.

This clone was recorded once. It lacks a known antigen. Per-nucleotide qualities are absent, and no much larger clonotype sits a single base away. Specimen: CD4+ T cells from PBMCs cultured without peptide, collected before COVID-19 vaccination. The rearrangement combines TRBV3-1 (or the pseudogene TRBV3-2) with TRBJ2-1, with 11 bases matching TRBD1. The sequence came from a human donor who had a prior SARS-CoV-2 infection. The CDR3 protein is CASSHEDRGQFGEQFF. At the DNA level, the sequence is TGTGCCAGCAGCCACGAGGACAGGGGGCAATTCGGGGAGCAGTTCTTC.